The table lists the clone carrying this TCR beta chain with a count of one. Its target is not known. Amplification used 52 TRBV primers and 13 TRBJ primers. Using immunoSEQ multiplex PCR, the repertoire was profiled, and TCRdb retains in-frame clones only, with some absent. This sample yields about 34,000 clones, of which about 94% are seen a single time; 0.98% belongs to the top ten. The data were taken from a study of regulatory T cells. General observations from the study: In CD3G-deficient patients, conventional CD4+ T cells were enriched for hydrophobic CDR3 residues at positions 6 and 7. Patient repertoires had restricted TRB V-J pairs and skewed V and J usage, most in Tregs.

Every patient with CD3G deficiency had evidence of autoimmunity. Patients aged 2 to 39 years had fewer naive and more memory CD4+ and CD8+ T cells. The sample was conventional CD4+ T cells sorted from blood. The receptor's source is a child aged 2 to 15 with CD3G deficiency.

The CDR3 region is CASSLPTAGRLEQYF. DNA for the CDR3: TGTGCCAGCAGTCTCCCTACGGCAGGGCGTCTCGAGCAGTACTTC. The chain has TRBV6-1 and TRBJ2-7; perhaps TRBD1 as D (5 bases). V dropped 5 bases and J dropped 6 bases, with 20 bases sitting between them. Germline-derived CDR1 and CDR2 are MNHNS and SASEGT. This CDR3 spans 15 amino acids.